What follows is one T cell receptor beta chain and its context. The antigen this receptor binds is unknown. Base qualities are not provided; no much larger clone lies one nucleotide away. Relative to germline, V is 2 bases shorter and J is 9 bases shorter, with 14 bases between their ends. The germline V gene sets CDR1 to MDHEN and CDR2 to SYDVKM. Spanning cysteine to phenylalanine, the CDR3 consists of 14 amino acids. Just CDR3 DNA is preserved here, 42 bases in frame from base 1. This sample is part of a study of T cell responses to AZD1222 COVID-19 vaccine (dated by TCRdb to about 2021). Context from the whole study: AZD1222 recipients with second doses at about 4 weeks or about 12 weeks were pooled, because spike-specific TCR depth and breadth did not differ between schedules. Trial participants were enrolled by age into 18-55, 56-69 and 70-plus year subgroups, with about 150, 28 and 57 TCR-sequenced participants respectively. A total of more than 230 trial participants underwent TCR sequencing, of whom 207 had received two doses of AZD1222 and around 25 had received two doses of the MenACWY control vaccine. The paper's findings and limits, for the study overall: No day 14 peak-response samples were available, so repertoires were characterized only after the peak T cell response. The vaccine-associated CD4 TCRs covered the entire spike protein, and the dominant responses fell in regions 160-218 and 743-854. Nearly half of unique spike-specific TCRs reportedly recognized epitopes outside regions mutated in the B.1.351 and B.1.1.7 variants. After two AZD1222 doses, both the breadth and the depth of spike-specific TCRs were significantly higher than at day 0 and than in MenACWY recipients. Participants were mostly white British, with more females than males. The authors suggested clonal diversity may have been underestimated. In the small 56-69-year group, the increase in depth fell short of significance, most likely because of low power. Conclusions about previously exposed vaccinees are limited, since just 5 or 6 AZD1222 recipients were seropositive for SARS-CoV-2 at baseline.

The meaning of the sample's time point label: baseline before first vaccination. Vaccinee samples came from UK trials COV001 and COV002, including a single-blind randomized controlled phase 2/3 trial of AZD1222 (ChAdOx1 nCoV-19) in healthy adults. For TCRbeta chain sequencing, PBMC samples were collected from trial participants at day 0 and at day 28 after the second dose. The CDR3 regions of human TCRbeta chains were subjected to immunosequencing. The study's processing was this. TCRs in the repertoires were compared against a reference library of SARS-CoV-2-specific TCRs that had been generated with the MIRA antigen-specificity platform. Breadth was defined as the fraction of unique TCRs that were SARS-CoV-2-associated, and depth was defined as the fraction of total T cells that were SARS-CoV-2-associated. Using the MIRA data, every spike-specific TCR was mapped to the spike region that the TCR reacted to and assigned to either a CD4 or a CD8 class. Log10-transformed breadth and depth values were compared by one-way ANOVA with Sidak's multiple comparisons tests. Drawn from immuneACCESS, this table holds only the in-frame rearrangements with V and J called that TCRdb kept. Clones are partly lost; checked studies trace under half to an unresolved V gene and leave the rest unexplained. That table supplies the V and J calls and clone size; D and trimming were determined from the DNA. This sample is represented by 95,000 to 150,000 clones; roughly nine tenths of them were singletons. The ten largest clones represent approximately 5.9% of the sample.

The receptor was derived from an adult in good health. Sequences were derived from peripheral blood, sampled on day 0 of AZD1222 vaccination. The sequence joins TRBV28 to TRBJ1-5, with a weak D call of TRBD1 (5 bases match). Here is the DNA: TGTGCCAGCAGTTTAGCCCGGGTGGGGGGGCCCCAGCATTTT. Its amino acids are CASSLARVGGPQHF.